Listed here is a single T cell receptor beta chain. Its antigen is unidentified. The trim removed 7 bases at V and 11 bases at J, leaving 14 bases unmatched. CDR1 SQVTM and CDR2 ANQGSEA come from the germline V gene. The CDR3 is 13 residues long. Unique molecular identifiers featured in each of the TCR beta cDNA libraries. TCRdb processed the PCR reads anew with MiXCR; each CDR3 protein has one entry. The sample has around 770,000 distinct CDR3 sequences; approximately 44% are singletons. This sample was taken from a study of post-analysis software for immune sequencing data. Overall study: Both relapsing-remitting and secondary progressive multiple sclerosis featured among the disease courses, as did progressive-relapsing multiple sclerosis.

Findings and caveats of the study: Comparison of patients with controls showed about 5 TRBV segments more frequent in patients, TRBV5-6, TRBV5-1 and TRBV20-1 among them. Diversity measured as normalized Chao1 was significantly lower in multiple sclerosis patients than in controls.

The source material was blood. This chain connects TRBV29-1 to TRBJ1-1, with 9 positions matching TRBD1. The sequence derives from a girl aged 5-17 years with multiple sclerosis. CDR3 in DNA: TGCAGCGCACCGGGGGAAAGGACAGGGGATGCTTTCTTT. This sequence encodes CSAPGERTGDAFF.